A selection of T cell receptor beta chains follows, all from one sample in a study of blood T cell repertoires in COVID-19. Measured with immunoSEQ multiplex PCR; TCRdb has only the in-frame clones, and not every one. The data show fewer than 350,000 clones, roughly 90% seen once. The sequencing sample was made of PBMCs or T cells enriched from blood (not recorded which). These receptors all come from a man aged 55 to 70 who had recovered from COVID-19. Each CDR3 is given with its conserved first and last residue. A D gene is named only where the DNA matches it firmly. Clone size, where shown, is once, few, many, or a class for clones that have expanded.

clone_size	j_call	d_call	v_call	cdr3_aa	cdr3_nt
.	TRBJ2-5	TRBD1	TRBV27	CASSRQGAGQETQYF	TGTGCCAGCTCTAGACAGGGGGCGGGACAAGAGACCCAGTACTTC
once	TRBJ1-5	.	TRBV28	CASSGIQGGNQPQHF	TGTGCCAGCAGTGGGATTCAGGGTGGCAATCAGCCCCAGCATTTT
.	TRBJ2-2	TRBD2	TRBV3-1/TRBV3-2	CASSHLRREGKTGELFF	TGTGCCAGCAGCCACCTCAGGAGGGAGGGGAAAACCGGGGAGCTGTTTTTT
.	TRBJ1-5	.	TRBV7-9	CASSFQGNQPQHF	TGTGCCAGCAGCTTCCAGGGGAATCAGCCCCAGCATTTT
.	TRBJ1-5	TRBD1	TRBV19	CASSIWTGPDQPQHF	TGTGCCAGTAGTATATGGACAGGGCCTGATCAGCCCCAGCATTTT
once	TRBJ1-5	.	TRBV2	CASSERRTTGQPQHF	TGTGCCAGCAGTGAAAGGAGGACTACGGGGCAGCCCCAGCATTTT
.	TRBJ2-3	.	TRBV5-1	CASSLSPGEDTQYF	TGCGCCAGCAGCTTGAGTCCGGGGGAAGATACGCAGTATTTT
.	TRBJ1-1	.	TRBV24-1	CARREQGTEAFF	TGTGCCAGGAGAGAGCAGGGCACTGAAGCTTTCTTT
.	TRBJ2-1	.	TRBV6-5	CASKQGPPNEQFF	TGTGCCAGCAAACAGGGCCCCCCCAATGAGCAGTTCTTC
.	TRBJ2-5	TRBD2	TRBV5-1	CASSLGTSGREETQYF	TGCGCCAGCAGCTTAGGGACTAGCGGGAGAGAAGAGACCCAGTACTTC
.	TRBJ2-3	TRBD2	TRBV7-8	CASSLVFLAGVGASTDTQYF	TGTGCCAGCAGCTTAGTGTTCCTAGCGGGAGTGGGTGCTAGCACAGATACGCAGTATTTT
.	TRBJ2-1	.	TRBV19	CASSHRSNNEQFF	TGTGCCAGTAGCCATAGATCGAACAATGAGCAGTTCTTC
.	TRBJ1-2	.	TRBV3-1/TRBV3-2	CASSQDAGDYGYTF	TGTGCCAGCAGCCAAGATGCGGGAGACTATGGCTACACCTTC
.	TRBJ1-3	.	TRBV29-1	CSVTTPGNTIYF	TGCAGCGTTACGACACCCGGAAACACCATATATTTT
.	TRBJ2-7	.	TRBV14	CASSQDRGGIATEDEQYF	TGTGCCAGCAGCCAAGATAGAGGGGGTATAGCAACTGAGGACGAGCAGTACTTC
.	TRBJ1-5	TRBD1	TRBV30	CAWSRNFPRDRVSTGQPQHF	TGTGCCTGGAGCCGTAATTTCCCCCGGGACAGGGTGTCCACGGGTCAGCCCCAGCATTTT
.	TRBJ1-6	TRBD1	TRBV27	CASSPGDRGNSPLHF	TGTGCCAGCAGCCCAGGGGACAGGGGTAATTCACCCCTCCACTTT
few	TRBJ1-2	.	TRBV7-3	CASSLSPGYGYTF	TGTGCCAGCAGCCTAAGCCCCGGGTATGGCTACACCTTC
once	TRBJ1-5	.	TRBV28	CASERGMDQPQHF	TGTGCCAGCGAGCGGGGGATGGATCAGCCCCAGCATTTT
.	TRBJ2-5	.	TRBV21-1	CASSEGGSETQYF	TGTGCCAGCAGCGAGGGGGGGTCGGAGACCCAGTACTTC
.	TRBJ2-7	TRBD1	TRBV6-5	CASSFRTGANYEQYF	TGTGCCAGCAGTTTTCGGACAGGGGCAAACTACGAGCAGTACTTC
.	TRBJ2-6	.	TRBV28	CASSLIGDSGANVLTF	TGTGCCAGCAGTTTGATCGGGGACTCTGGGGCCAACGTCCTGACTTTC
.	TRBJ1-4	TRBD1	TRBV7-2	CASSFNGQGNEKLFF	TGTGCCAGCAGCTTTAACGGACAGGGTAATGAAAAACTGTTTTTT
.	TRBJ1-4	.	TRBV14	CASSRGEVREKLFF	TGTGCCAGCAGCCGCGGGGAGGTGCGGGAAAAACTGTTTTTT
.	TRBJ2-1	TRBD2	TRBV3-1/TRBV3-2	CASSLGLAGPSYNEQFF	TGTGCCAGCAGCCTTGGACTAGCGGGACCCTCCTACAATGAGCAGTTCTTC
.	TRBJ2-1	TRBD2	TRBV24-1	CATSDLHSGTSGYNEQFF	TGTGCCACCAGTGATTTGCATAGCGGGACTAGCGGATACAATGAGCAGTTCTTC
.	TRBJ2-3	.	TRBV2	CASVYYLSTDTQYF	TGTGCCAGCGTCTATTATCTCAGCACAGATACGCAGTATTTT
.	TRBJ2-7	TRBD1	TRBV6-5	CASSSSRTGSYEQYF	TGTGCCAGCAGTTCCTCCCGGACAGGCTCCTACGAGCAGTACTTC
few	TRBJ1-5	.	TRBV3-1/TRBV3-2	CASSPTIHQPQHF	TGTGCCAGCAGTCCCACAATTCATCAGCCCCAGCATTTT
once	TRBJ1-4	.	TRBV24-1	CATSDSRTAQTNEKLFF	TGTGCCACCAGTGATTCCAGGACAGCCCAAACTAATGAAAAACTGTTTTTT
.	TRBJ1-3	.	TRBV9	CASSVQGTSGNTIYF	TGTGCCAGCAGCGTCCAGGGCACCTCTGGAAACACCATATATTTT
.	TRBJ2-6	.	TRBV11-3	CASSSAEGRTEWANVLTF	TGTGCCAGCAGCTCCGCGGAGGGCAGGACCGAATGGGCCAACGTCCTGACTTTC
.	TRBJ2-1	TRBD2	TRBV3-1/TRBV3-2	CASSPYLAGGRNEQFF	TGTGCCAGCAGCCCCTACCTAGCGGGAGGGCGAAATGAGCAGTTCTTC